The 10 T cell receptor beta chains below were found in one sample sequenced in a study of blood T cell repertoires in COVID-19. Profiling relied on immunoSEQ multiplex PCR, and the TCRdb table lists in-frame clones only, not all of them. The table includes about 160,000 clones, more than 75% detected once. The sample comprised PBMCs or T cells enriched from blood (not recorded which). The receptor set was obtained from a man between 40 and 49 years old who had recovered from COVID-19.

The chain is built from TRBV6-5 and TRBJ1-3, with a possible D match to TRBD1 (6 bases). Germline CDR1 reads MNHEY; CDR2 reads SVGAGI. Deletions cut 0 bases from V and 4 bases from J, with 10 bases between. The CDR3 has 15 residues. In DNA form, the CDR3 reads TGTGCCAGCAGTTACTCGGCAGGGGACGGAAACACCATATATTTT. As protein: CASSYSAGDGNTIYF.

The chain couples TRBV6-1 to TRBJ1-1; TRBD1 matches 7 bases. The CDR3 contains 15 residues. Germline assignment: CDR1 MNHNS and CDR2 SASEGT. After removal of 2 bases from V and 1 base from J, the junction contained 4 bases not matched to a gene. Here the CDR3 reads CASSEYGTENTEAFF. The DNA for the CDR3 is TGTGCCAGCAGTGAATACGGGACAGAGAACACTGAAGCTTTCTTT.

J is TRBJ2-3 and V is TRBV7-7; TRBD2 aligns across 10 bases. Germline V gene lookup returns CDR1 SSHAT and CDR2 FNYEAQ (reference sequence). This CDR3 spans 15 amino acids. Unmatched junction bases numbered 7, after V lost 6 bases and J lost 4 bases. The CDR3 DNA is TGTGCCAGCAGTCCGATAGCGGGGGGCTCAGATACGCAGTATTTT. It encodes CASSPIAGGSDTQYF.

In its sample, this clone was seen once. The chain links TRBV30 to TRBJ2-5; no clear D. V was cut by 2 bases and J by 4 bases, with 8 bases left in between. Per the germline V gene, CDR1 is GTSNPN and CDR2 is SVGIG (reference sequence). This CDR3 region has 12 residues. This chain's CDR3 is CAWSRSVETQYF. The CDR3 DNA follows: TGTGCCTGGAGTAGAAGCGTAGAGACCCAGTACTTC.

The gene calls are TRBV30 and TRBJ2-2; perhaps TRBD1 as D (6 bases). Per the germline V gene, CDR1 is GTSNPN and CDR2 is SVGIG (reference sequence). The CDR3 covers 16 residues. Between the trimmed V and J ends, which lost 0 bases and 1 base, there was a span of 12 bases. CDR3 bases: TGTGCCTGGAGTGTAATCCAGGGGTTGAACACCGGGGAGCTGTTTTTT. Translating it yields CAWSVIQGLNTGELFF. The variable domain in full, completed from reference TRBV30 and TRBJ2-2, reads SQTIHQWPATLVQPVGSPLSLECTVEGTSNPNLYWYRQAAGRGLQLLFYSVGIGQISSEVPQNLSASRPQDRQFILSSKKLLLSDSGFYLCAWSVIQGLNTGELFFGEGSRLTVL.

A few counts support this clone. V usage is TRBV10-1 and J usage is TRBJ2-1, with 9 bases matching TRBD2. Germline V gene lookup returns CDR1 WNHNN and CDR2 SYGVQD (reference sequence). V gave up 2 bases and J gave up 4 bases; unmatched junction bases: 9. The CDR3 contains 17 residues. The chain's CDR3 is CASSEGQRGALYNEQFF. The CDR3 DNA follows: TGCGCCAGCAGTGAGGGCCAGCGGGGGGCTCTTTACAATGAGCAGTTCTTC.

The gene calls are TRBV2 and TRBJ1-5; 9 nucleotides agree with TRBD1. The germline V gene has CDR1 SNHLY and CDR2 FYNNEI. There are 15 residues in the CDR3. J lost 4 bases, V lost 5 bases, and 6 bases had no gene match. The CDR3 bases are TGTGCCAGCAGTAAACAGGGGGCGTTGAATCAGCCCCAGCATTTT. This sequence encodes CASSKQGALNQPQHF. Filled out from reference TRBV2 and TRBJ1-5, the complete variable domain reads EPEVTQTPSHQVTQMGQEVILRCVPISNHLYFYWYRQILGQKVEFLVSFYNNEISEKSEIFDDQFSVERPDGSNFTLKIRSTKLEDSAMYFCASSKQGALNQPQHFGDGTRLSIL.

This clone was counted between two and nine times. The CDR3 DNA reads as TGTGCCAGCAGTTACGGCTATGAGCAGTTCTTC. Amino acid sequence: CASSYGYEQFF. V and J are TRBV6-5 and TRBJ2-1, with unresolved D. The germline V gene encodes CDR1 MNHEY and CDR2 SVGAGI. This CDR3 is built from 11 residues. V was cut by 2 bases and J by 8 bases, with 4 bases left in between.

The V and J genes are TRBV24-1 and TRBJ2-3, with TRBD2 as a possible D gene (6 bases). The CDR3 has 16 amino acids. Trimming left V 2 bases short and J 1 base short, with 12 bases between. Germline CDR1 KGHDR, CDR2 SFDVKD. The CDR3 reads CATSDSSREGTDTQYF. CDR3 sequence (DNA): TGTGCCACCAGTGATTCCTCGCGGGAAGGCACAGATACGCAGTATTTT.

The CDR3 DNA follows: TGTGCCAGCAGTTTAGTGCGGGGTCAGGTGGAGACCCAGTACTTC. Translating it yields CASSLVRGQVETQYF. The V gene is TRBV28, the J gene TRBJ2-5; the D gene is possibly TRBD2 (6 bases). V gave up 2 bases and J gave up 5 bases, with 15 bases separating them. This CDR3 region has 15 residues. The germline V gene encodes CDR1 MDHEN and CDR2 SYDVKM.